This TCR beta chain is drawn from a study of blood T cell repertoires in COVID-19. Study-level background: Acute and convalescent COVID-19 specimens originated in the United States, Italy and Spain.

Trimming cost V 3 bases and J 3 bases; bases outside gene matches: 4. Germline lookup yields CDR1 MGHRA and CDR2 YSYEKL. This CDR3 has 15 residues. Measured with immunoSEQ multiplex PCR; TCRdb has only the in-frame clones, and not every one. Among approximately 54,000 clones listed, less than 95% were seen once. Sequencing used peripheral blood. The sequence derives from a woman aged 40 to 55 with active COVID-19. The chain recombines TRBV4-1 with TRBJ2-4, with 8 nucleotides matching TRBD1. The CDR3 spells CASSQQGAGKNIQYF. In nucleotides, the CDR3 is TGCGCCAGCAGCCAGCAGGGGGCGGGCAAAAACATTCAGTACTTC.